The rows below give T cell receptor beta chains drawn from one sample of a study of Ad26.COV2.S vaccination and SARS-CoV-2 variants. The method was immunoSEQ multiplex PCR; TCRdb's version includes in-frame clones alone and lacks a portion of them. Of around 310,000 clones listed, 90% were seen once; the top ten hold 5.5%. The specimen was peripheral blood, collected in a trial of Ad26.COV2.S vaccine versus placebo. These TCRs come from a person between 18 and 59 years old who received the Ad26.COV2.S COVID-19 vaccine or a placebo. Each CDR3 is given with its conserved first and last residue. A D gene is named only where the DNA matches it firmly. Clone size is shown for a subset of rows, as once, few, many or a class of expanded clone.

len: 17
j_gene: TRBJ2-7
abundance: NA
v_gene: TRBV19
d_gene: NA
CDR3nt: TGTGCCAGTAGCACAACGTCCGGGGGACGGTGGCCTTGGGAGCAGTACTTC
CDR3aa: CASSTTSGGRWPWEQYF

len: 14
j_gene: TRBJ1-4
abundance: NA
v_gene: TRBV6-5
d_gene: NA
CDR3nt: TGTGCCAGCAGTTCCCGGGACAAAGATGAAAAACTGTTTTTT
CDR3aa: CASSSRDKDEKLFF

len: 13
j_gene: TRBJ2-6
abundance: NA
v_gene: TRBV15
d_gene: NA
CDR3nt: TGTGCCACCAGCAGTAGGGGGGCCAACGTCCTGACTTTC
CDR3aa: CATSSRGANVLTF

len: 12
j_gene: TRBJ2-2
abundance: NA
v_gene: TRBV12-3/TRBV12-4
d_gene: NA
CDR3nt: TGTGCCAGCAGTTTAGTTCGGGGGGAGCTGTTTTTT
CDR3aa: CASSLVRGELFF

len: 13
j_gene: TRBJ1-1
abundance: NA
v_gene: TRBV18
d_gene: NA
CDR3nt: TGTGCCAGCTCACAAGGTTTGAACACTGAAGCTTTCTTT
CDR3aa: CASSQGLNTEAFF

len: 14
j_gene: TRBJ1-1
abundance: NA
v_gene: TRBV21-1
d_gene: NA
CDR3nt: TGTGCCAGGAAAGGACAGGGCAGGGGCACTGAAGCTTTCTTT
CDR3aa: CARKGQGRGTEAFF

len: 16
j_gene: TRBJ2-5
abundance: NA
v_gene: TRBV7-3
d_gene: NA
CDR3nt: TGTGCCAGCAGCCACCTCGGTCCCTCCAACCAAGAGACCCAGTACTTC
CDR3aa: CASSHLGPSNQETQYF

len: 16
j_gene: TRBJ2-7
abundance: NA
v_gene: TRBV6-6
d_gene: NA
CDR3nt: TGTGCCAGCAGTTACCCTAGGGATGGAGGGGCCTACGAGCAGTACTTC
CDR3aa: CASSYPRDGGAYEQYF

len: 18
j_gene: TRBJ2-1
abundance: few
v_gene: TRBV2
d_gene: TRBD2
CDR3nt: TGTGCCAGCAGTGAGGTGGCTAGCGGGGTCCCCCCCTACAATGAGCAGTTCTTC
CDR3aa: CASSEVASGVPPYNEQFF

len: 13
j_gene: TRBJ1-5
abundance: NA
v_gene: TRBV15
d_gene: NA
CDR3nt: TGTGCCACCAGCGACAGGATGGATCAGCCCCAGCATTTT
CDR3aa: CATSDRMDQPQHF

len: 16
j_gene: TRBJ2-3
abundance: NA
v_gene: TRBV5-1
d_gene: TRBD2
CDR3nt: TGCGCCAGCAGCTCGGGACTAGCGGGAGGGGCAGATACGCAGTATTTT
CDR3aa: CASSSGLAGGADTQYF

len: 15
j_gene: TRBJ1-5
abundance: NA
v_gene: TRBV6-2/TRBV6-3
d_gene: TRBD1
CDR3nt: TGTGCCAGCAGCCTGCCCAACCAGGGGGAACAGCCCCAGCATTTT
CDR3aa: CASSLPNQGEQPQHF

len: 14
j_gene: TRBJ1-2
abundance: NA
v_gene: TRBV18
d_gene: NA
CDR3nt: TGTGCCAGCTCACCACTTCCTGGGCTCTATGGCTACACCTTC
CDR3aa: CASSPLPGLYGYTF

len: 16
j_gene: TRBJ1-1
abundance: NA
v_gene: TRBV29-1
d_gene: NA
CDR3nt: TGCAGCGCTATTGTCGGGACGGCAAATCTGGGCACTGAAGCTTTCTTT
CDR3aa: CSAIVGTANLGTEAFF

len: 15
j_gene: TRBJ2-5
abundance: NA
v_gene: TRBV4-2
d_gene: TRBD1
CDR3nt: TGTGCCAGCAGCCTCGGGGCAGGGGGCTGGGAGACCCAGTACTTC
CDR3aa: CASSLGAGGWETQYF

len: 13
j_gene: TRBJ2-3
abundance: NA
v_gene: TRBV3-1/TRBV3-2
d_gene: NA
CDR3nt: TGTGCCAGCAGCCTATACTTAAGGGATACGCAGTATTTT
CDR3aa: CASSLYLRDTQYF

len: 21
j_gene: TRBJ2-3
abundance: NA
v_gene: TRBV4-1
d_gene: TRBD2
CDR3nt: TGCGCCAGCAGCCACCGGAAGACCGGGACTAGCGGGAGGGCGCGCACAGATACGCAGTATTTT
CDR3aa: CASSHRKTGTSGRARTDTQYF